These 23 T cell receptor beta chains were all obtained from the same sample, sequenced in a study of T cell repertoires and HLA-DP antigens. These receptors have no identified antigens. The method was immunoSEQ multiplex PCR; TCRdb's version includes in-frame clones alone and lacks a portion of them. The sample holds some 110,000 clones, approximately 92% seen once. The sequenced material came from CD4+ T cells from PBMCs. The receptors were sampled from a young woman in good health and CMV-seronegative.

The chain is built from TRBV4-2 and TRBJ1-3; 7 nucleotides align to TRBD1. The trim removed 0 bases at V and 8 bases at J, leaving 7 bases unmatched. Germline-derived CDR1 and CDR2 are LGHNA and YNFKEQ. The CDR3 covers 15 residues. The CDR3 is CASSQESDRIYTIYF. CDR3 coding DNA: TGTGCCAGCAGCCAAGAATCGGACAGGATCTACACCATATATTTT.

The CDR3 region is CASSSLVENHNTGELFF. CDR3 nucleotide sequence: TGTGCCAGCAGCTCTTTAGTGGAGAATCATAACACCGGGGAGCTGTTTTTT. This chain connects TRBV11-3 to TRBJ2-2; D remains unclear. The CDR3 is made up of 17 amino acids. Germline values: CDR1 SGHNT, CDR2 YENEEA. V lost 4 bases and J lost 2, with 17 bases in between.

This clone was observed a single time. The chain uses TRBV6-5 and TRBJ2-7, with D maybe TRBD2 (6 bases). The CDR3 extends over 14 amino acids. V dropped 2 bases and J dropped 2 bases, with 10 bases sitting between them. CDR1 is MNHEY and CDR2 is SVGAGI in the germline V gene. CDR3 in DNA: TGTGCCAGCAGTTACGGTGGGAGGACCTACGAGCAGTACTTC. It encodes CASSYGGRTYEQYF.

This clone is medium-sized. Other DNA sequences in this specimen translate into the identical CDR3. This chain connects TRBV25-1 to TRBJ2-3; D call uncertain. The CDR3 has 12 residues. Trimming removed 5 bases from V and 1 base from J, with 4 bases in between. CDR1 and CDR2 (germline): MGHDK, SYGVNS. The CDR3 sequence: CASSRGTDTQYF. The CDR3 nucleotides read TGTGCCAGCAGTCGGGGCACAGATACGCAGTATTTT.

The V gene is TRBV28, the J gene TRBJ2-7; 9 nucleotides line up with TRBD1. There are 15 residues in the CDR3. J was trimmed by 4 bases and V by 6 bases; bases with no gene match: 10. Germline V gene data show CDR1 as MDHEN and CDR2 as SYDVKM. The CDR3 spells CASSSQGTGSYEQYF. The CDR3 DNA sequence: TGTGCCAGCAGCAGTCAGGGGACAGGGAGTTACGAGCAGTACTTC.

DNA of the CDR3: TGCGCCAGCAGCCCTATCTCCTACAATGAGCAGTTCTTC. This encodes CASSPISYNEQFF. The chain links TRBV5-1 to TRBJ2-1; no reliable D call. Between the trimmed V and J ends, which lost 4 bases and 0 bases, there was a span of 5 bases. Germline assignment: CDR1 SGHRS and CDR2 YFSETQ. This CDR3 is built from 13 residues. The whole variable domain, remainder taken from reference TRBV5-1 and TRBJ2-1, is KAGVTQTPRYLIKTRGQQVTLSCSPISGHRSVSWYQQTPGQGLQFLFEYFSETQRNKGNFPGRFSGRQFSNSRSEMNVSTLELGDSALYLCASSPISYNEQFFGPGTRLTVL.

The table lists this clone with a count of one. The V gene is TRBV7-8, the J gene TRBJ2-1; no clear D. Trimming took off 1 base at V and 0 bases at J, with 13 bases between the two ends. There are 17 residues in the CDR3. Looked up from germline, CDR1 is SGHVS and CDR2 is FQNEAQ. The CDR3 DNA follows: TGTGCCAGCAGCTTAGGATTTTTCGATAGCTCCTACAATGAGCAGTTCTTC. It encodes CASSLGFFDSSYNEQFF.

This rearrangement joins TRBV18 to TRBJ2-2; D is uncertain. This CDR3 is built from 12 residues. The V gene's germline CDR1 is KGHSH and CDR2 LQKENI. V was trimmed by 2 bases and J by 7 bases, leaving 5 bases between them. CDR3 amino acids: CASSPDGGELFF. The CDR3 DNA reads TGTGCCAGCTCACCAGACGGCGGGGAGCTGTTTTTT.

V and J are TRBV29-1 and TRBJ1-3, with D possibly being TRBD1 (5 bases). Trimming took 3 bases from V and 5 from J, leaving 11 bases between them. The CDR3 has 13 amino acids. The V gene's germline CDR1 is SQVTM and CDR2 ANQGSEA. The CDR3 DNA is TGCAGCGTTGATAGACAGACCCGAAACACCATATATTTT. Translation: CSVDRQTRNTIYF.

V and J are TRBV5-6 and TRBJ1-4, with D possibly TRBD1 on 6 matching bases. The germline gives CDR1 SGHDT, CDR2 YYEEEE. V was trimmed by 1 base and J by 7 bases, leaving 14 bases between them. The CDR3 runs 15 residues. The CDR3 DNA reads TGTGCCAGCAGCTTGAGGTCAGGGGTAGGTGAAAAACTGTTTTTT. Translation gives CASSLRSGVGEKLFF.

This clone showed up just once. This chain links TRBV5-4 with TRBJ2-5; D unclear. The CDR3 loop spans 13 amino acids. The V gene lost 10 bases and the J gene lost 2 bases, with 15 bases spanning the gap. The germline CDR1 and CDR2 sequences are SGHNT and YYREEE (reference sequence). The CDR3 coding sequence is TGTGCCGCTGGACCAATCCGGCAAGAGACCCAGTACTTC. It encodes CAAGPIRQETQYF.

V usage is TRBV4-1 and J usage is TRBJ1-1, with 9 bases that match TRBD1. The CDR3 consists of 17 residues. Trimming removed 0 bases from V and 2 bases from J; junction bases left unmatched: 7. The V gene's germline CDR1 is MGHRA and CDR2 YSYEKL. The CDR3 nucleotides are TGCGCCAGCAGCCAAGAACCTGGGACAGGGCGTAACACTGAAGCTTTCTTT. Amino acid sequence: CASSQEPGTGRNTEAFF.

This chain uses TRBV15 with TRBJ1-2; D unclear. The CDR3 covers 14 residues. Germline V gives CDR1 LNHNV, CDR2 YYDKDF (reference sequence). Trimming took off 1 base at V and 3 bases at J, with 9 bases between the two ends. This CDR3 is CATSRAGRDYGYTF. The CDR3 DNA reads TGTGCCACCAGCAGAGCGGGGAGGGACTATGGCTACACCTTC.

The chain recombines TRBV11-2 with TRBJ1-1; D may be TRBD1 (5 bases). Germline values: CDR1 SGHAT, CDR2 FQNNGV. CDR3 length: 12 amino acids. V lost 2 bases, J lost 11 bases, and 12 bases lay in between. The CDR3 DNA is TGTGCCAGCAGCTTATCGGGCAGGGCCGCTTTCTTT. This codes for CASSLSGRAAFF.

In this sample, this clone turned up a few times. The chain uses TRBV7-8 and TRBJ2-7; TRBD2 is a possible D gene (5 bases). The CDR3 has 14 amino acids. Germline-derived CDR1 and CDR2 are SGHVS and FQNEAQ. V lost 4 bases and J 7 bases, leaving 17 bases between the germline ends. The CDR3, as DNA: TGTGCCAGCAGCTCGCAGAGGGCGACCGGAGAGCAGTACGTC. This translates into CASSSQRATGEQYV.

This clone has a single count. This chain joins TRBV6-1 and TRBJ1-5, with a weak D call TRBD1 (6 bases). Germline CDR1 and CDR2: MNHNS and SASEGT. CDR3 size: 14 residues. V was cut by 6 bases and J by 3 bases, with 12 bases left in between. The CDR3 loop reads CASRLQGPNQPQHF. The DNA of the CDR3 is TGTGCCAGCAGGTTACAGGGCCCCAATCAGCCCCAGCATTTT.

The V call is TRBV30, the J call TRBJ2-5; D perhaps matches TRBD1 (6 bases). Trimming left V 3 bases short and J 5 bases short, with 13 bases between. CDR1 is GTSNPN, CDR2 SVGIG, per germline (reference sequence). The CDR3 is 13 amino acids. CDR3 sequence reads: CAWSRGIMETQYF. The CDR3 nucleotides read TGTGCCTGGAGCAGGGGTATTATGGAGACCCAGTACTTC.

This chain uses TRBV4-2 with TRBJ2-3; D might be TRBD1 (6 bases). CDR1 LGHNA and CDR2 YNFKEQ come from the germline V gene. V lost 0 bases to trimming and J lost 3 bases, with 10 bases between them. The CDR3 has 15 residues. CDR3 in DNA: TGTGCCAGCAGCCAAGATGGGCAGGGGACAGATACGCAGTATTTT. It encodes CASSQDGQGTDTQYF.

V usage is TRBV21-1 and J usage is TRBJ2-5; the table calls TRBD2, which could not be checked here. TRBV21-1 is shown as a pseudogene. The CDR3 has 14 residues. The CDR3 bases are TGTGCCAGCAGCAACGGGACTACACAAGAGACCCAGTACTTC. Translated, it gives CASSNGTTQETQYF.

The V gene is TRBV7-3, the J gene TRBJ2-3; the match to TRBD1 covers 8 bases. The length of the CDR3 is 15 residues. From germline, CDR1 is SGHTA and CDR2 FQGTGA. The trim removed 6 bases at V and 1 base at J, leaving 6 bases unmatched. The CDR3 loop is CASSSTGQGTDTQYF. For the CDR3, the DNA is TGTGCCAGCAGTTCAACGGGACAGGGCACAGATACGCAGTATTTT.

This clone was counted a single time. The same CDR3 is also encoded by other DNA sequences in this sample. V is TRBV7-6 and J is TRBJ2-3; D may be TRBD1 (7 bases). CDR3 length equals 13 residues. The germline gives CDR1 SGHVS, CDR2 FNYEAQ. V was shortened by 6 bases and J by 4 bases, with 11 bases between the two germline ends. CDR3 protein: CASSPRGADTQYF. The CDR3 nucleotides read TGTGCCAGCAGTCCCAGGGGGGCAGATACGCAGTATTTT.

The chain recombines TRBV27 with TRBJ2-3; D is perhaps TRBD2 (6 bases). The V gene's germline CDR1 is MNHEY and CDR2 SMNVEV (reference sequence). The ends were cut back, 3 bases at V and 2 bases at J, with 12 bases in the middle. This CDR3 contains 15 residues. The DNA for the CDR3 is TGTGCCAGCAGTTTGGGGGGATCAATCACAGATACGCAGTATTTT. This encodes CASSLGGSITDTQYF.

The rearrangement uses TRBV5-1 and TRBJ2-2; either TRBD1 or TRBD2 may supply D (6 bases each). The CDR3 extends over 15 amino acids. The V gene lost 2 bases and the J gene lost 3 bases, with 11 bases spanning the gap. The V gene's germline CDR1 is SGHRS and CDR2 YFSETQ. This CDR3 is CASSFTGGDTGELFF. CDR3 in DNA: TGCGCCAGCAGCTTCACCGGGGGCGACACCGGGGAGCTGTTTTTT.